These T cell receptor beta chains were read from a single sample in a study of T cell repertoires in cytomegalovirus infection. No antigen has been assigned to these receptors. One entry per CDR3 protein results from TCRdb running MiXCR on the reads. Of 700,000 to 850,000 distinct CDR3 sequences listed, approximately 30% are singletons. The sequencing used cultured CD8+ T cells from PBMCs, collected from culture after CMV antigen stimulation. All receptors derive from a human donor in good health (CMV status not recorded). Some clones in this sample may be carry-over from other donors' samples. The CDR3 runs from the conserved cysteine through the conserved F or W. D genes are given only for firm matches. Size is omitted from some rows. Given values are once, few, many or a class for expanded clones.

CDR3 DNA,CDR3 protein,J gene,D gene,clone size,V gene
TGTGCCAGCAGCTCGGGGGATAGGATGAATTCACCCCTCCACTTT,CASSSGDRMNSPLHF,TRBJ1-6,NA,NA,TRBV5-6
TGTGCCAGTTTAAGGGGCCGTGAGCAGTTCTTC,CASLRGREQFF,TRBJ2-1,NA,NA,TRBV19
TGTGCCAGCAGTGAAGAAGACAGGCAAGAGACCCAGTACTTC,CASSEEDRQETQYF,TRBJ2-5,NA,few,TRBV6-1
TGTGTCAGCAACAGGGGTGACTATGGCTACACCTTC,CVSNRGDYGYTF,TRBJ1-2,TRBD1,NA,TRBV7-9
TGTGCCAGCAGCTTGCATCACCAAGTGTACCGGACAGGGAAGGTAGAGACCCAGTACTTC,CASSLHHQVYRTGKVETQYF,TRBJ2-5,TRBD1,NA,TRBV7-2
TGTGCCAGCAGCTTAGACCTTTACAATGAGCAGTTCTTC,CASSLDLYNEQFF,TRBJ2-1,NA,many,TRBV7-2
TGTGCCAGCAGCTTAGTGGACAGTACAGATGGCTACACCTTC,CASSLVDSTDGYTF,TRBJ1-2,NA,few,TRBV7-6
TGTGCCATCAGTGAGACAGGGGCGAACACTGAAGCTTTCTTT,CAISETGANTEAFF,TRBJ1-1,TRBD1,few,TRBV10-3
TGTGCCAGCAGCTTTACAGGGAGCTCCTACAATGAGCAGTTCTTC,CASSFTGSSYNEQFF,TRBJ2-1,NA,many,TRBV7-2
TGCAGCGTTGAAGGTGAAGGGGGTAGCGGGTACAATGAGCAGTTCTTC,CSVEGEGGSGYNEQFF,TRBJ2-1,NA,NA,TRBV29-1
TGTGCCAGCAGTTTTCGCAACGGGGGAGTATACGAGCAGTACTTC,CASSFRNGGVYEQYF,TRBJ2-7,NA,many,TRBV12-3/TRBV12-4
TGTGCCAGCAGCTCCTGGGACGAACCCCAGGGTACTGAAGCTTTCTTT,CASSSWDEPQGTEAFF,TRBJ1-1,NA,many,TRBV7-6
TGTGCCAGCAGCTTATCCCGCCTAGCGGGAATCACAGATACGCAGTATTTT,CASSLSRLAGITDTQYF,TRBJ2-3,TRBD2,few,TRBV7-3
TGTGCCATCAGTAAGGGACAGAACACCGGGGAGCTGTTTTTT,CAISKGQNTGELFF,TRBJ2-2,NA,few,TRBV10-3
TGTGCCAGCAGCGCGGCGGGGGACACCGGGGAGCTGTTTTTT,CASSAAGDTGELFF,TRBJ2-2,TRBD2,NA,TRBV12-3/TRBV12-4
TGTGCCAGCAGCTTTAGACACCAAGGGGCCGATCAACTTATTAACTATGGCTACACCTTC,CASSFRHQGADQLINYGYTF,TRBJ1-2,NA,many,TRBV7-9
TGTGCCAGCAGCCTTAGGGCCATATCTAATAATTCACCCCTCCACTTT,CASSLRAISNNSPLHF,TRBJ1-6,NA,NA,TRBV7-6
TGTGCCAGCAGCCGACCTGGGGTCAATCAGCCCCAGCATTTT,CASSRPGVNQPQHF,TRBJ1-5,NA,many,TRBV7-2
TGTGCCAGCACCGTCCCACCACTAGCGGGGGATCAGAATGAGCAGTTCTTC,CASTVPPLAGDQNEQFF,TRBJ2-1,TRBD2,few,TRBV7-9
TGCGCCAGCAGCCAAGATCGCAAGGACGTCCCTTACTTC,CASSQDRKDVPYF,TRBJ2-4,NA,NA,TRBV4-3
TGTGCCAGCAGTTACGGGGGGTCTAGCGGGGAAGATACGCAGTATTTT,CASSYGGSSGEDTQYF,TRBJ2-3,TRBD2,NA,TRBV6-6
TGCGCCAGCAGCCAAGAACGAAGGGGCGCCTACAATGAGCAGTTCTTC,CASSQERRGAYNEQFF,TRBJ2-1,NA,NA,TRBV4-3
TGTGCCAGCAGCTTATGGGCCCCACCAAACACTGAAGCTTTCTTT,CASSLWAPPNTEAFF,TRBJ1-1,NA,many,TRBV7-8
TGTGCCAGCAGCTTAGACTGGGGCACTAACTATGGCTACACCTTC,CASSLDWGTNYGYTF,TRBJ1-2,NA,NA,TRBV11-2
TGTGCCACCAGCATACCTCATGGGGAAAACATTCAGTACTTC,CATSIPHGENIQYF,TRBJ2-4,NA,few,TRBV15
TGTGCCAGCAGCTGGACAGGGGGGCGGGATGAGCAGTTCTTC,CASSWTGGRDEQFF,TRBJ2-1,TRBD1,few,TRBV12-3/TRBV12-4
TGTGCCAGCAGCTCAGGGACAGGGGGCACAGATACGCAGTATTTT,CASSSGTGGTDTQYF,TRBJ2-3,TRBD1,many,TRBV7-9
TGCAGTGCTAGAGGGGGACAGTACAATGAGCAGTTCTTC,CSARGGQYNEQFF,TRBJ2-1,TRBD1,NA,TRBV20-1
TGTGCCAGTAGTCGTTTGTACTGGTACAATGAGCAGTTCTTC,CASSRLYWYNEQFF,TRBJ2-1,NA,NA,TRBV19
TGTGCCAGTAGTATAGATGACTGGCCCTATGGCTACACCTTC,CASSIDDWPYGYTF,TRBJ1-2,NA,few,TRBV19
TGTGCCAGCAGTTTTACTTTGCCAAACACCGGGGAGCTGTTTTTT,CASSFTLPNTGELFF,TRBJ2-2,NA,NA,TRBV12-3/TRBV12-4
TGTGCCAGTAGTGTCATACTAGCGGGCCCATACAATGAGCAGTTCTTC,CASSVILAGPYNEQFF,TRBJ2-1,TRBD2,few,TRBV19
TGTGCCAGCAGTTACCCCGAACCCCCACAGGGGGCGGATGGCTACACCTTC,CASSYPEPPQGADGYTF,TRBJ1-2,TRBD1,NA,TRBV6-2/TRBV6-3
TGTGCCAGCAGCTCCAATTTCAAACAGGGTGGGGACACAGATACGCAGTATTTT,CASSSNFKQGGDTDTQYF,TRBJ2-3,NA,many,TRBV7-9
TGTGCCAGCAGCTTAGCCGAGACAGGGGGTTTTTATGAAAAACTGTTTTTT,CASSLAETGGFYEKLFF,TRBJ1-4,TRBD1,many,TRBV7-2
TGTGCAGCCGGGCAGGGGGTGTCGGTCTACTACAATGAGCAGTTCTTC,CAAGQGVSVYYNEQFF,TRBJ2-1,TRBD1,NA,TRBV6-8
TGTGCCAGTAGTATGGGGGCCAACGTCCTGACTTTC,CASSMGANVLTF,TRBJ2-6,NA,NA,TRBV19
TGTGCCAGCAGCCCAATCCACAGGGATGAAGAGACCCAGTACTTC,CASSPIHRDEETQYF,TRBJ2-5,NA,many,TRBV7-6
TGTGCCAGCAGCTTAGTTGCGAGCGGGGGGAGTTACAATGAGCAGTTCTTC,CASSLVASGGSYNEQFF,TRBJ2-1,TRBD2,many,TRBV7-6
TGTGCCAGCAGCTTAGCGATGGGGGCCGCAGAGGGGACTGAAGCTTTCTTT,CASSLAMGAAEGTEAFF,TRBJ1-1,NA,many,TRBV7-8
TGTGCCAGCAGCTCGAACCCCGGGAGCTCCTATAATTCACCCCTCCACTTT,CASSSNPGSSYNSPLHF,TRBJ1-6,NA,NA,TRBV13
TGTGCCAGCAGTTTGAGACTAGCGGGGGCCTCTAGCACAGATACGCAGTATTTT,CASSLRLAGASSTDTQYF,TRBJ2-3,TRBD2,few,TRBV12-3/TRBV12-4
TGCGCCAGCAGCCAGTCCTGGACAGGGGCTTTTACTGAAGCTTTCTTT,CASSQSWTGAFTEAFF,TRBJ1-1,TRBD1,few,TRBV4-3
TGTGCCAGCAGCTTAACGGGGCGGCAGGGGAAAACTGAAGCTTTCTTT,CASSLTGRQGKTEAFF,TRBJ1-1,NA,NA,TRBV7-3
TGTGCCAGCAGTTCAGGGGATCGCTCCTATAATTCACCCCTCCACTTT,CASSSGDRSYNSPLHF,TRBJ1-6,NA,few,TRBV27
TGTGCCAGTAGTATTCCCGGGACTAGCGGGGGAAGGTACGAGCAGTACTTC,CASSIPGTSGGRYEQYF,TRBJ2-7,TRBD2,NA,TRBV19
TGTGCCAGCAGTAAGACAGGGGGCGGATACCATGGCTACACCTTC,CASSKTGGGYHGYTF,TRBJ1-2,TRBD1,many,TRBV6-5
TGTGCCACCAGTGATAGTAGTTGGCCCGGGGAGCTGTTTTTT,CATSDSSWPGELFF,TRBJ2-2,NA,few,TRBV24-1
TGTGCCAGCAGCGACGCTGACAGGGCGGCAGGTGGCTACACCTTC,CASSDADRAAGGYTF,TRBJ1-2,TRBD1,many,TRBV7-6
TGTGCCAGCACCCCGAGGGGGGGGGCAGGAGAGCAGTTCTTC,CASTPRGGAGEQFF,TRBJ2-1,NA,few,TRBV28
TGCGCCAGCAGCCAAGAATCGGGAATCGGTCAGCCCCAGCATTTT,CASSQESGIGQPQHF,TRBJ1-5,NA,NA,TRBV4-1
TGTGCCAGTAGTATAAGGGTTAGCACCGGGGAGCTGTTTTTT,CASSIRVSTGELFF,TRBJ2-2,NA,once,TRBV19
TGTGTCAGCAGGAGCAGTAACACCGGGGAGCTGTTTTTT,CVSRSSNTGELFF,TRBJ2-2,NA,NA,TRBV6-2/TRBV6-3